Described below is a single T cell receptor (beta chain) sequence and its context. No antigen is known for it. This sample was taken from a study of post-analysis software for immune sequencing data. There are 15 residues in the CDR3. Germline-derived CDR1 and CDR2 are SGDLS and YYNGEE. Unmatched junction bases numbered 8, after V lost 0 bases and J lost 10 bases. The authors incorporated unique molecular identifiers into the TCR beta cDNA libraries. TCRdb reprocessed the PCR reads with MiXCR, giving one entry per CDR3 protein. The table shows some 700,000 distinct CDR3 sequences, with roughly three fifths occurring only once. Study-wide results and limits: Controls had significantly higher normalized Chao1 diversity than multiple sclerosis patients. Compared with controls, patients had more of about five TRBV segments, including TRBV5-6, TRBV5-1 and TRBV20-1. Same-batch preparations were strongly co-clustered by F measure.

The chain carries TRBV9 and TRBJ2-1; TRBD2 matches 9 bases. The sample taken for sequencing was blood. The source is a girl aged 2-10 years with multiple sclerosis. The CDR3 region has the DNA TGTGCCAGCAGCGTAGTCGGCGGGGGGGCCGAGGAGCAGTTCTTC. It specifies CASSVVGGGAEEQFF.